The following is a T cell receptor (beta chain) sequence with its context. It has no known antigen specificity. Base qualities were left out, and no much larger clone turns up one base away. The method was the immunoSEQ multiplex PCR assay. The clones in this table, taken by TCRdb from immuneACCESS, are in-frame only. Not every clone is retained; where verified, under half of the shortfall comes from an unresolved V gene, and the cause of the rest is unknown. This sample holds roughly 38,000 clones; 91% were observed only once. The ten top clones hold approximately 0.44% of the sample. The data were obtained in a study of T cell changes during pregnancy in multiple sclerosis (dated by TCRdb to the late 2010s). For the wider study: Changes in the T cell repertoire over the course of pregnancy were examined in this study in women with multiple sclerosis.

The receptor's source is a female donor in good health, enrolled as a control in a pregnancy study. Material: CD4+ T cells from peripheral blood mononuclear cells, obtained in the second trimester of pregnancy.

The DNA is TGTGCCAGCAGTGACCCAGGGGGGCTTTCTGGAAACACCATATATTTT. It is translated as CASSDPGGLSGNTIYF. The rearrangement combines TRBV2 with TRBJ1-3; TRBD1 matches 7 bases in the middle. The CDR3 numbers 16 residues from cysteine through phenylalanine. Only the CDR3 DNA stays, 48 bases, in frame from base 1. Germline trimming: 3 bases from V, 1 base from J; junction bases outside gene matches: 6. The germline V gene gives CDR1 as SNHLY and CDR2 as FYNNEI. Reference TRBV2 and TRBJ1-3 proteins supply the regions before and after the CDR3; the full variable domain is: EPEVTQTPSHQVTQMGQEVILRCVPISNHLYFYWYRQILGQKVEFLVSFYNNEISEKSEIFDDQFSVERPDGSNFTLKIRSTKLEDSAMYFCASSDPGGLSGNTIYFGEGSWLTVV.